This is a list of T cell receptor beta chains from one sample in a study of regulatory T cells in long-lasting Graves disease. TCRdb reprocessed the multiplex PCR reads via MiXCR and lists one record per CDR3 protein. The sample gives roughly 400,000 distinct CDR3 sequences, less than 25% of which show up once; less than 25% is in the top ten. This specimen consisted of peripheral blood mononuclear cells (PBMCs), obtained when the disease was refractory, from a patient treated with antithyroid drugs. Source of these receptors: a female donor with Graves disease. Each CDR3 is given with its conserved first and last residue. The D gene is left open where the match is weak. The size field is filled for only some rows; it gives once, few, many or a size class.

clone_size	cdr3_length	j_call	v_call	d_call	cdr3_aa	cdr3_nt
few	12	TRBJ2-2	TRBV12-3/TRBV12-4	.	CASVGNTGELFF	TGTGCCAGCGTGGGGAACACCGGGGAGCTGTTTTTT
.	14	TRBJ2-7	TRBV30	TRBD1	CAWRGDSLNYEQYF	TGTGCCTGGAGGGGGGACAGCCTTAACTACGAGCAGTACTTC
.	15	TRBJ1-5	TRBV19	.	CASSWEARNYQPQHF	TGTGCCAGTAGTTGGGAGGCTAGAAACTATCAGCCCCAGCATTTT
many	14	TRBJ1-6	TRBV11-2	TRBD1	CASSDTGENSPLHF	TGTGCCAGCAGCGATACAGGGGAGAATTCACCCCTCCACTTT
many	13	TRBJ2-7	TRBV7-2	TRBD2	CASGGLAGGEQYF	TGTGCCAGCGGGGGACTAGCGGGAGGCGAACAGTACTTC
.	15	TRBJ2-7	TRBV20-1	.	CSARDRPYGSYEQYF	TGCAGTGCTAGAGATCGCCCCTACGGGAGCTACGAGCAGTACTTC
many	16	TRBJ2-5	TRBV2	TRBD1	CACNQGAGGYQETQYF	TGTGCCTGCAATCAGGGGGCCGGAGGGTACCAAGAGACCCAGTACTTC
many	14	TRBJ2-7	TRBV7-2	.	CASSLVQSSYEQYF	TGTGCCAGCAGCTTAGTTCAGAGCTCCTACGAGCAGTACTTC
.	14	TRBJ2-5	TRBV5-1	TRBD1	CASSFRDSQETQYF	TGTGCCAGCAGCTTTCGGGACAGCCAAGAGACCCAGTACTTC
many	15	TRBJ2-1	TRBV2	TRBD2	CASSEVLAGSNEQFF	TGTGCCAGCAGTGAAGTACTAGCGGGAAGCAATGAGCAGTTCTTC